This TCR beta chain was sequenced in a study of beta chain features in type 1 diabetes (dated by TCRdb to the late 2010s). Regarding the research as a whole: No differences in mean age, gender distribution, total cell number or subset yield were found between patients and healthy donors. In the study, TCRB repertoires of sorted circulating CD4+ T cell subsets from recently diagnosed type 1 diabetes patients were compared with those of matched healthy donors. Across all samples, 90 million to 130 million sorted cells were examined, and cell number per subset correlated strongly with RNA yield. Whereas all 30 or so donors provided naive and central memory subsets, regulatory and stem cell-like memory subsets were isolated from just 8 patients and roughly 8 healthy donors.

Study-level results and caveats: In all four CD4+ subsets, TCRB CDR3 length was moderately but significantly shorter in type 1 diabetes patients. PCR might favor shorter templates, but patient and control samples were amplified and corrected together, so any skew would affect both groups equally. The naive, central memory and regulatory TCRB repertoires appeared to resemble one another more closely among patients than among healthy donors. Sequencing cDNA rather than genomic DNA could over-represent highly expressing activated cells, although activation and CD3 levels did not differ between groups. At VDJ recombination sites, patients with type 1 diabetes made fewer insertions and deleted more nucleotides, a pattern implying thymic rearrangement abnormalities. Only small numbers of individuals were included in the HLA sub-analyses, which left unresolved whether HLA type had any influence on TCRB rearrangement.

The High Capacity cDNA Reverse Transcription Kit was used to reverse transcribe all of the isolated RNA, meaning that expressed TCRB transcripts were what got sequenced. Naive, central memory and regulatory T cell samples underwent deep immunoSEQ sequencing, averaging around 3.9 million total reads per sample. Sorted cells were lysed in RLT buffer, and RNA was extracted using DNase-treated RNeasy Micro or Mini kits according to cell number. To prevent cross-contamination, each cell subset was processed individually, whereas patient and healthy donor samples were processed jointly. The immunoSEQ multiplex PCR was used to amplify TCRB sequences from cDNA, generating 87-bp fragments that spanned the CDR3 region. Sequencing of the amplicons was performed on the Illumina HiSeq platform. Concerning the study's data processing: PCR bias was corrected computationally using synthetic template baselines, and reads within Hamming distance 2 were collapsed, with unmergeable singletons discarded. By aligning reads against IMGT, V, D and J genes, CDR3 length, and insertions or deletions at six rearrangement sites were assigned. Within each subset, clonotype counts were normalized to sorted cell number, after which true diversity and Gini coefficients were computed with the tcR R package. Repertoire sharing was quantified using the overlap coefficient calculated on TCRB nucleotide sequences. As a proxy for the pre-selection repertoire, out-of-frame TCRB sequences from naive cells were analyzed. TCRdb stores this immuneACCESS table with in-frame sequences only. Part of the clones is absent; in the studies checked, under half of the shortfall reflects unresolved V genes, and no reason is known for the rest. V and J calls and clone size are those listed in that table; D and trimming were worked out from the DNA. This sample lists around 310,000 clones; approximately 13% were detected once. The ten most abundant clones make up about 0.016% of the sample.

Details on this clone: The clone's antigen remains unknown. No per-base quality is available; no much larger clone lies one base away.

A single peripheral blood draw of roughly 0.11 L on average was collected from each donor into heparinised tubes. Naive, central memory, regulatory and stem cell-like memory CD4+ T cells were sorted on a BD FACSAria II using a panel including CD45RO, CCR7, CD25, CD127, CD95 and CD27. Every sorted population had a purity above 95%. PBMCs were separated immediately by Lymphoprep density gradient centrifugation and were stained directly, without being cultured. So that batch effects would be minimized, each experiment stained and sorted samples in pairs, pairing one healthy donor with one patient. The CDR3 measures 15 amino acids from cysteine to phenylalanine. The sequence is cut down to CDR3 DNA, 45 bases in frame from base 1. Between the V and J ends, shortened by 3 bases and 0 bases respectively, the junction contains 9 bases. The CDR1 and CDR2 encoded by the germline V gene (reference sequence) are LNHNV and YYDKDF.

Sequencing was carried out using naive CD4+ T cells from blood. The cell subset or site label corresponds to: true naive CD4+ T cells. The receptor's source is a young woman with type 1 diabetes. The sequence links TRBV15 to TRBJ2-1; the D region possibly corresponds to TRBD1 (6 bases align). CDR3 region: CATSSRTASYNEQFF. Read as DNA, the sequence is TGTGCCACCAGCAGTCGGACAGCCTCCTACAATGAGCAGTTCTTC.